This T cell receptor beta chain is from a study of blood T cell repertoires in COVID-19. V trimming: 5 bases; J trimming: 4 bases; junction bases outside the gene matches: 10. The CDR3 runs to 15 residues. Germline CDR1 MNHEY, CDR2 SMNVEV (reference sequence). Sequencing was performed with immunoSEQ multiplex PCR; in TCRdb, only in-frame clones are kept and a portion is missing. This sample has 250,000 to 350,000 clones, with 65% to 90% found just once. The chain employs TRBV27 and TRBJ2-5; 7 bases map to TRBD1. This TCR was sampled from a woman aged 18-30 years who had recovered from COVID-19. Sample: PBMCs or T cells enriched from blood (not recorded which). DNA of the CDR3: TGTGCCAGCAGTCAACAGGGGTTTTATGGAGAGACCCAGTACTTC. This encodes CASSQQGFYGETQYF.